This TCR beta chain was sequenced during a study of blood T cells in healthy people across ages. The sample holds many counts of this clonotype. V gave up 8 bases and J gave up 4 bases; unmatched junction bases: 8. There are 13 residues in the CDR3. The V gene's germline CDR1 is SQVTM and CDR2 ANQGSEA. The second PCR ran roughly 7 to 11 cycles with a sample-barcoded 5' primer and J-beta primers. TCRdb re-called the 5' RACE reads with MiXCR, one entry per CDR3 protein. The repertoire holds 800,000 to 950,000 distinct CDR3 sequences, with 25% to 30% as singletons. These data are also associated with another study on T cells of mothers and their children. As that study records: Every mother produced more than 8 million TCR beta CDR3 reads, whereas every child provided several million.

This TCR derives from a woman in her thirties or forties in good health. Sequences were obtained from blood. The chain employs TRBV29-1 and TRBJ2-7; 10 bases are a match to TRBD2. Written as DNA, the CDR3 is TGCAGCACCCGAGCGGGAGGGGGATACGAGCAGTACTTC. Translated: CSTRAGGGYEQYF.